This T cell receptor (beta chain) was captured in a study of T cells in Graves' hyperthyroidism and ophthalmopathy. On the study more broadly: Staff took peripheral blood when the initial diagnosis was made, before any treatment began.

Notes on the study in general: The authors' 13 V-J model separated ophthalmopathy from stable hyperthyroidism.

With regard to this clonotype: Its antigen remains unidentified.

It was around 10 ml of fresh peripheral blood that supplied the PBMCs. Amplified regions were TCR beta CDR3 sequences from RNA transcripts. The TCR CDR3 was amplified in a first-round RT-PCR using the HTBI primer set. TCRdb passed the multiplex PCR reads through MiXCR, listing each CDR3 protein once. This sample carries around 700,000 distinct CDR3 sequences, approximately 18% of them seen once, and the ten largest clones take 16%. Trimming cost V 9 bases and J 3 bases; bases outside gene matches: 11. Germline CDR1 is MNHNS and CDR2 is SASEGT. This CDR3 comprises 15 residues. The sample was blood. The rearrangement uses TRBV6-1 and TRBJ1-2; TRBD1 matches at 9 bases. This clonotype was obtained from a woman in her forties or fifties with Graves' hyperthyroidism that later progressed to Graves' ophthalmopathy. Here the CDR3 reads CASLPGTGSHYGYTF. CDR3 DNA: TGTGCCAGTCTCCCGGGGACAGGGTCACACTATGGCTACACCTTC.